This TCR beta chain originates from a study of CD8 T cells in Susac syndrome (dated by TCRdb to about 2019). In terms of the full investigation: Whether CD8+ T cell activation and differentiation in Susac syndrome was antigen driven was tested using repertoire sequencing. What the work shows at the level of the full study, not this receptor alone: The number of individuals in the TCR sequencing and HLA analysis was recognized as being relatively small.

Details on this clonotype: Its antigen is unknown. No clone much larger than this one lies a single base away; base qualities are absent.

RNA was extracted using the RNeasy kit, and roughly 0.5 to 1 microgram was reverse transcribed with random hexamers. The immunoSEQ multiplex PCR assay, covering 54 Vbeta and 13 Jbeta segments, was used to amplify TCR beta CDR3 regions. PCR amplification bias was corrected by using a synthetic template baseline for primer optimization and computational correction. The original methods were these. Reads were annotated to V, D and J genes per IMGT and analyzed with immunoSEQ Analyzer, keeping only productive sequences. Clonality was computed as one minus Shannon entropy normalized by log2 of the number of productive unique sequences. Public and private clones were assessed among the 100 most prevalent clones of each patient and control. Clones were defined as Susac-specific when absent from the healthy and MS cohorts, from fewer than 1,200 published viral clones and from other ImmuneACCESS disease sequences. TCRdb passed the public sequencing reads through fastp at Q25 and MiXCR, retaining productive beta sequences. Every entry covers one CDR3 protein and lists the most common genes and DNA from its rows. TCRdb, rather than the study authors, made the V and J calls. Recorded for this sample are roughly 170,000 distinct CDR3 sequences; roughly 92% of them occurred a single time. The ten largest clones capture roughly 0.1% of the sample.

Measured from the cysteine to the phenylalanine, the CDR3 is 12 residues long. Left in the record is the CDR3 DNA by itself, 36 bases read in frame from the first base. Relative to germline, V is 11 bases shorter and J is 5 bases shorter, with 15 bases between their ends. For CDR1 and CDR2, the germline V gene lists SGHVS and FNYEAQ. Peripheral blood CD8+ and CD4+ T cells from healthy donors, Susac syndrome patients and multiple sclerosis patients were profiled by high-throughput TCR beta sequencing. Treatment-naive patients with stable or active relapsing-remitting disease fulfilling revised McDonald criteria were used as multiple sclerosis controls. Bulk CD8+ and CD4+ T cells were purified by magnetic negative isolation, while CD8+ TEMRA cells were enriched using FACS. Blood was collected in EDTA tubes and processed within 24 hours, with PBMCs isolated through density gradient centrifugation. PBMCs intended for TCR sequencing were cryopreserved in liquid nitrogen and were subsequently thawed in a 37 degrees C water bath. Purity of sorted or isolated CD4+, CD8+ and CD8+ TEMRA cells was at least 90%.

This sequence was found in a human donor with multiple sclerosis. Sequenced: CD4+ T cells from PBMCs. Here the chain combines TRBV7-6 and TRBJ2-5, with a tentative D gene TRBD1 over 6 matching bases. The sequenced DNA: TGTGCCGCCAGGGGCTTCGGGGAGACCCAGTACTTC. Translation gives CAARGFGETQYF.